The clone carrying this TCR beta chain appeared many times. This CDR3 is built from 16 residues. CDR1 SGHKS and CDR2 YYEKEE come from the germline V gene (reference sequence). The junction had 10 bases not matched to a gene; V was cut back by 2 bases and J by 6 bases. TCRdb used MiXCR to reprocess the 5' RACE reads, holding one entry per CDR3 protein. The table lists tens of thousands of distinct CDR3 sequences, 12% to 15% of them singletons. This entry comes from a study of neurological immune-mediated disorders. The source of this sequence is a woman aged 45-60 years in good health. The rearrangement joins TRBV5-5 to TRBJ2-2, with 7 bases aligning to TRBD2. Sequencing input: PBMCs. The CDR3 region is CASSFFRREGAGELFF. The CDR3 DNA is TGTGCCAGCAGCTTTTTTCGGAGGGAGGGAGCCGGGGAGCTGTTTTTT.